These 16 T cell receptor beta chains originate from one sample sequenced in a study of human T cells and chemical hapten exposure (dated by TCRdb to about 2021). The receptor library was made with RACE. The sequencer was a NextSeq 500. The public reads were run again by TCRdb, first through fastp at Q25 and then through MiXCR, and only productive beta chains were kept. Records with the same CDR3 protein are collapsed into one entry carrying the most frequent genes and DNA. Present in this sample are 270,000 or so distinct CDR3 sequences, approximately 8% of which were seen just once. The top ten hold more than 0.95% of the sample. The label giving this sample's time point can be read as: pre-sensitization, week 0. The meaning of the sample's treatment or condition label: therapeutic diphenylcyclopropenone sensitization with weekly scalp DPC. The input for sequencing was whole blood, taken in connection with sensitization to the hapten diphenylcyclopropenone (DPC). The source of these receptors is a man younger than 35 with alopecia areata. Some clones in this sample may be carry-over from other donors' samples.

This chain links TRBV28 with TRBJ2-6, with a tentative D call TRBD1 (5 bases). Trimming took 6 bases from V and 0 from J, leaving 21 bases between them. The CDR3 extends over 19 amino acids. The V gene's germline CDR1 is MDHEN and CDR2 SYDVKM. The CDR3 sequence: CASRYTQSGFFSGANVLTF. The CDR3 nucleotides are TGTGCCAGCAGATACACCCAGTCAGGGTTCTTCTCTGGGGCCAACGTCCTGACTTTC.

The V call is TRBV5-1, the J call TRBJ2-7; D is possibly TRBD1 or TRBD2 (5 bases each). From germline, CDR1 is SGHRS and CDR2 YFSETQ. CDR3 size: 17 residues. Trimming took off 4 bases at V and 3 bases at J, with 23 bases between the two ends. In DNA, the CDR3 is TGCGCCAGCAGCCCCCCGAAGAGGGGAAGAGGGATCTACGAGCAGTACTTC. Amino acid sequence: CASSPPKRGRGIYEQYF.

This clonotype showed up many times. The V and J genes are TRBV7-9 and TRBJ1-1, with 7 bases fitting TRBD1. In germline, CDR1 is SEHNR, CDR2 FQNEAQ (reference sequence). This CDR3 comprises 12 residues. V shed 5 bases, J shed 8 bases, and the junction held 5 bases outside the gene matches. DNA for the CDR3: TGTGCCAGCAGCACGACAGGGTTGGAAGCTTTCTTT. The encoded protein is CASSTTGLEAFF.

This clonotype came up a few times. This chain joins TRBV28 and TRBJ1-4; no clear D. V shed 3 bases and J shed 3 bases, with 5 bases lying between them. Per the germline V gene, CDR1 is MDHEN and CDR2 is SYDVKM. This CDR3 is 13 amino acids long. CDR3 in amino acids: CASSFRPNEKLFF. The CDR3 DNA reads TGTGCCAGCAGTTTCCGCCCTAATGAAAAACTGTTTTTT.

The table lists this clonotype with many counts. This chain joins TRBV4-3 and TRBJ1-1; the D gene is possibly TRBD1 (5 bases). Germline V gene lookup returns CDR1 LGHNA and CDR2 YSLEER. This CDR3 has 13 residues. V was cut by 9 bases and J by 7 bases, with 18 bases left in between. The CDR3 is CASRDRITDEAFF. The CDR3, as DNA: TGCGCCAGTAGAGACAGAATAACAGATGAAGCTTTCTTT.

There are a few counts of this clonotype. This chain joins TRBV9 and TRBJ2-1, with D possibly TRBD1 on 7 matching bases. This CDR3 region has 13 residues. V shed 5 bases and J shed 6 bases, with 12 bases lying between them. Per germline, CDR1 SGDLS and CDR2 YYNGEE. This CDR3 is CASRGQRVNEQFF. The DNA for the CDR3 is TGTGCCAGCAGGGGACAGCGGGTCAATGAGCAGTTCTTC.

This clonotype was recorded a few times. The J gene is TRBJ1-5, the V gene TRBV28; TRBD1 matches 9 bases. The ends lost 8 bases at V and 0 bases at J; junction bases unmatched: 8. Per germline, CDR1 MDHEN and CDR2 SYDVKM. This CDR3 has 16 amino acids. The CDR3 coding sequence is TGTGCCAGCGTTTTGGACAGGGGATATAGCAATCAGCCCCAGCATTTT. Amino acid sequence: CASVLDRGYSNQPQHF.

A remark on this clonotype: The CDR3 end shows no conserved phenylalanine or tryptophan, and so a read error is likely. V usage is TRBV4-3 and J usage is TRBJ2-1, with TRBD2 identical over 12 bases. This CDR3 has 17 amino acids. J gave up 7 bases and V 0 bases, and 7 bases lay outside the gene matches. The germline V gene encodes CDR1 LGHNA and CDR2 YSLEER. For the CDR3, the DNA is TGCGCCAGCAGCCAAGAATCTACTAGCGGGGGGTTAAATGAGCAGTTCTCC. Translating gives CASSQESTSGGLNEQFS.

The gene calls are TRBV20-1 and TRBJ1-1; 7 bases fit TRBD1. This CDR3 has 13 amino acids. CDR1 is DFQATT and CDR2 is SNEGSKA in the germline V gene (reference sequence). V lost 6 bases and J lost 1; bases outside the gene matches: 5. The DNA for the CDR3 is TGCAGTGCCTGCAGGGGGACGAACACTGAAGCTTTCTTT. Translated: CSACRGTNTEAFF.

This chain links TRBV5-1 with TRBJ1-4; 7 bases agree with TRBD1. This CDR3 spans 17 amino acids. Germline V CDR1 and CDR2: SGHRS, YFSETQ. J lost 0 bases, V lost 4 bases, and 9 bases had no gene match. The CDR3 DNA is TGCGCCAGCAGCACATGGACAGGACCTGCAACTAATGAAAAACTGTTTTTT. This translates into CASSTWTGPATNEKLFF. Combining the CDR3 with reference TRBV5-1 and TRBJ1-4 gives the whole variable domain KAGVTQTPRYLIKTRGQQVTLSCSPISGHRSVSWYQQTPGQGLQFLFEYFSETQRNKGNFPGRFSGRQFSNSRSEMNVSTLELGDSALYLCASSTWTGPATNEKLFFGSGTQLSVL.

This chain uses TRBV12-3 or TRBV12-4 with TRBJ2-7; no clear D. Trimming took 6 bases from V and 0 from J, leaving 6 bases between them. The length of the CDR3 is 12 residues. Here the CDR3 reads CASSYPSYEQYF. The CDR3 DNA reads TGTGCCAGCAGCTACCCCTCCTACGAGCAGTACTTC.

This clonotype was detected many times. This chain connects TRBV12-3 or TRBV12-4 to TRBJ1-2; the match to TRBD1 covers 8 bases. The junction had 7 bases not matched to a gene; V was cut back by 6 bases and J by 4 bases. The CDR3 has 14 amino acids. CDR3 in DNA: TGTGCCAGCAGAGCCTCGACAGGGGCCTATGGCTACACCTTC. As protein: CASRASTGAYGYTF.

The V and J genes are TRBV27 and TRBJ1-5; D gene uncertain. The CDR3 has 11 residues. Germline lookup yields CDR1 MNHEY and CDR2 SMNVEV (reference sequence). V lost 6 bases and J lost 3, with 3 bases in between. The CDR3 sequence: CASRINQPQHF. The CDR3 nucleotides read TGTGCCAGCAGGATCAATCAGCCCCAGCATTTT.

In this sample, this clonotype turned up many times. Here the CDR3 reads CASSLEGANGELFF. Here the CDR3 DNA reads TGTGCCAGCAGCCTTGAGGGGGCCAACGGGGAGCTGTTTTTT. This chain links TRBV11-2 with TRBJ2-2, with 7 positions matching TRBD1. Germline trimming cut 5 bases from V and 7 bases from J; bases unmatched to any gene: 7. From germline, CDR1 is SGHAT and CDR2 FQNNGV. CDR3 length: 14 residues.

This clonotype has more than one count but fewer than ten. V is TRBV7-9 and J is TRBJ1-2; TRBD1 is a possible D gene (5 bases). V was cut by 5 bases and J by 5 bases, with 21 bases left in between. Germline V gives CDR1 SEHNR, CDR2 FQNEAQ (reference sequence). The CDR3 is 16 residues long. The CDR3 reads CASSPGGASGGYGYTF. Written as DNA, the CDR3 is TGTGCCAGCAGCCCGGGAGGGGCGTCAGGAGGGTATGGCTACACCTTC. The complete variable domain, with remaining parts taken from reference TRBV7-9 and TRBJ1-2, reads DTGVSQNPRHKITKRGQNVTFRCDPISEHNRLYWYRQTLGQGPEFLTYFQNEAQLEKSRLLSDRFSAERPKGSFSTLEIQRTEQGDSAMYLCASSPGGASGGYGYTFGSGTRLTVV.

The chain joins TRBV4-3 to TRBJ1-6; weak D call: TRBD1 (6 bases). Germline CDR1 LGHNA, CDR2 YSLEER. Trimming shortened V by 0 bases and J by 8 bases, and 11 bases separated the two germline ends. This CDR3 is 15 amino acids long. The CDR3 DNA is TGCGCCAGCAGCCAAGACGCCAGGGGACATTCACCCCTCCACTTT. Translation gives CASSQDARGHSPLHF.